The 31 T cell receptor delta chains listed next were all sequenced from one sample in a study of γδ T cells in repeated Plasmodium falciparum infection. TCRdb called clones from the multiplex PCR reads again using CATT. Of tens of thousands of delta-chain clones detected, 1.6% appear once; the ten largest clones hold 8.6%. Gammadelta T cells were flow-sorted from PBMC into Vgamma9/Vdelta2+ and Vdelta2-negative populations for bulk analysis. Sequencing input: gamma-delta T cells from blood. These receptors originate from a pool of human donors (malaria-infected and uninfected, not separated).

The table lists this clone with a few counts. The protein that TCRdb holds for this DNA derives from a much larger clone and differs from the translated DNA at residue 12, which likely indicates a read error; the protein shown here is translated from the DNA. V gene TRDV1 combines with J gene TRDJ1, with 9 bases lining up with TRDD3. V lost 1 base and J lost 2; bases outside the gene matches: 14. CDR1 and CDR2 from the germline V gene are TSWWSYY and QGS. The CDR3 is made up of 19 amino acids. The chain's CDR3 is CALGEPTADWGKGTDKLIF. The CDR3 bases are TGTGCTCTTGGGGAACCCACGGCAGACTGGGGGAAAGGGACCGATAAACTCATCTTT.

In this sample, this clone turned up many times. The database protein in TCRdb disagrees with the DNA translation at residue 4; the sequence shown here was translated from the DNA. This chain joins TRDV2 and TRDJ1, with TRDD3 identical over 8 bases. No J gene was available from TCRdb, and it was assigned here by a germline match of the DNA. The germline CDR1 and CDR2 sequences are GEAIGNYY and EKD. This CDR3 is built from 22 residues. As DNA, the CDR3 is TGTGCCTGTGGCACCGACGAAGGAAGTCAGAGTACTGGGGGGGCCTACACCGATAAACTCATCTTT. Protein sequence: CACGTDEGSQSTGGAYTDKLIF.

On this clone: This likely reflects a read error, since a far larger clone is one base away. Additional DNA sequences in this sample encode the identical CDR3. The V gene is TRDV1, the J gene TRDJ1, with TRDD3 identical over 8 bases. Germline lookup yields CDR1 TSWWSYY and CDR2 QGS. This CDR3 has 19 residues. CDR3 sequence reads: CALGEPYSPKGYAANKLIF. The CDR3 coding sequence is TGTGCTCTTGGGGAACCCTATTCCCCAAAGGGATACGCAGCGAATAAACTAATCTTT.

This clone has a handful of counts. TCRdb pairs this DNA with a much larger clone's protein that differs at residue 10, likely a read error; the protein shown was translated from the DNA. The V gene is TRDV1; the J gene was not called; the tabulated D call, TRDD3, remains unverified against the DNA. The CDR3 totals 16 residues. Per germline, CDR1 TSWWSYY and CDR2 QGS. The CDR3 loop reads CALGLAGGIRADKHIF. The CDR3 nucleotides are TGTGCTCTTGGGCTCGCTGGGGGGATACGGGCCGATAAACACATCTTT.

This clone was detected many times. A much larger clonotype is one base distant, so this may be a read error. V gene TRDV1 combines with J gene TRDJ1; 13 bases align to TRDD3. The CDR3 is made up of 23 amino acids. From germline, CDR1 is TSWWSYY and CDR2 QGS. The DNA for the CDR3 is TGTGCTCTTGAGGAAGGGGACCCCGAGTACTGGGGGATACGATCGGTGGACACCGATAAACTCATCTTT. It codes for CALEEGDPEYWGIRSVDTDKLIF.

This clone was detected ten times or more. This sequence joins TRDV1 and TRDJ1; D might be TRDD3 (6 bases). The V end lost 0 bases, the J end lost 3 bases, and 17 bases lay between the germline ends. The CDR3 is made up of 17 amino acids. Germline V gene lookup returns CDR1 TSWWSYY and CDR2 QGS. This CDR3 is CALGELPSWGSPDKLIF. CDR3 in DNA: TGTGCTCTTGGGGAACTCCCGTCCTGGGGAAGTCCCGATAAACTCATCTTT.

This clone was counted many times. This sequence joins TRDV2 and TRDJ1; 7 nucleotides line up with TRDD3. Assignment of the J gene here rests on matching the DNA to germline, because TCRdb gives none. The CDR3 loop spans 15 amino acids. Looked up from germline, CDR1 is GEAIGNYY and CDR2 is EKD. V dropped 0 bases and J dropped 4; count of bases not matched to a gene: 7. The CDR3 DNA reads TGTGCCTGTGACACCGTACGGATACGGGGCGATAAACTCATCTTT. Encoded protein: CACDTVRIRGDKLIF.

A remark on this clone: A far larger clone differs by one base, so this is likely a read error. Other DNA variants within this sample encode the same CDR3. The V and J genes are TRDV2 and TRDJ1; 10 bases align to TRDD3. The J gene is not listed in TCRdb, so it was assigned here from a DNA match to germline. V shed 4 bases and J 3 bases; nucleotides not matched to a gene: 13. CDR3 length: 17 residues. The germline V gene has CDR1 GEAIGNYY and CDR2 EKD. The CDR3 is CACDRYWGIYSADKLIF. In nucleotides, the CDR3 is TGTGCCTGTGATCGGTACTGGGGGATCTATAGCGCCGATAAACTCATCTTT.

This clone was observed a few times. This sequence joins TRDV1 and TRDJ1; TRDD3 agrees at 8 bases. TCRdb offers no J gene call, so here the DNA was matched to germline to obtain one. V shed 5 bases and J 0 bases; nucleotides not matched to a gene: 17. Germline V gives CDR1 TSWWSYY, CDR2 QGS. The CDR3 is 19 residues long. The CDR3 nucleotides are TGTGCTCTTGGGTACCACGGGATACGGGGGGACTTACACACCGATAAACTCATCTTT. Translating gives CALGYHGIRGDLHTDKLIF.

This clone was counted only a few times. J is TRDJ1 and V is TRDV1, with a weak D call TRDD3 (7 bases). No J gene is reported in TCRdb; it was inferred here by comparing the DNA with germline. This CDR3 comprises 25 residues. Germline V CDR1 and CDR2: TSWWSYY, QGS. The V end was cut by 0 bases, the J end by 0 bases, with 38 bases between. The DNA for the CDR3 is TGTGCTCTTGGGGAACTAGTCAGTCCTACTTCGGGGGGGATTGAGATGCCCGGGGACACCGATAAACTCATCTTT. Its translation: CALGELVSPTSGGIEMPGDTDKLIF.

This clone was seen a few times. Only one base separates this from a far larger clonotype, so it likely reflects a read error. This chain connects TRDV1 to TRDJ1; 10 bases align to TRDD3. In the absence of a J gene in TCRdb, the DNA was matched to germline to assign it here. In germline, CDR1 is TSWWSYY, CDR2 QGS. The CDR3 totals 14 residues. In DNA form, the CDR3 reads TGTGCCCTCGCGGGCTACTGGGGGATTGAGGAACTCATCTTT. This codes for CALAGYWGIEELIF.

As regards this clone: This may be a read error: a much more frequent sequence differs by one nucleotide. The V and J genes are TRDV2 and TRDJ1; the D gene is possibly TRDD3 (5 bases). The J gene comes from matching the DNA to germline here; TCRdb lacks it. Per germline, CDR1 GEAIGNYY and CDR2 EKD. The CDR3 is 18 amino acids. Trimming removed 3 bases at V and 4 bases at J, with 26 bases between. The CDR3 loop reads CACDLVPLKSGSDDKLIF. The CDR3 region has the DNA TGTGCCTGTGACCTGGTACCTCTTAAGTCGGGATCTGACGATAAACTCATCTTT.

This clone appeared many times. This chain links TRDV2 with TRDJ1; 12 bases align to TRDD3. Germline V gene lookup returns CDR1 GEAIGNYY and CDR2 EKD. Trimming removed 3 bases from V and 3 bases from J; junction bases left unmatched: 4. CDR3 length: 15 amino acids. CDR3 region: CACDLLGDTPDKLIF. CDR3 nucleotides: TGTGCCTGTGACTTACTGGGGGATACTCCCGATAAACTCATCTTT.

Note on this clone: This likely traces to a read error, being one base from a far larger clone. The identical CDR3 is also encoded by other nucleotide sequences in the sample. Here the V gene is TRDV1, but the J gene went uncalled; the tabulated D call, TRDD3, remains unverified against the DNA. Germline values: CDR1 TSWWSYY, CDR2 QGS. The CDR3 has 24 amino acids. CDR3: CALGDALPSYQVLGDFGYTDKLIF. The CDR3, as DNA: TGTGCTCTTGGGGATGCGCTTCCTTCCTACCAGGTACTGGGGGACTTCGGGTACACCGATAAGCTCATCTTT.

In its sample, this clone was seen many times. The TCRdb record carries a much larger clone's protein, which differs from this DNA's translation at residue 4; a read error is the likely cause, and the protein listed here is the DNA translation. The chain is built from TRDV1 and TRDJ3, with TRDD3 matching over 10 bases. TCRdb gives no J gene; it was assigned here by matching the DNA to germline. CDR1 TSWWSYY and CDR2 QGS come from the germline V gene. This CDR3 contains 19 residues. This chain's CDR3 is CALVEFWGIFSWDTRQMFF. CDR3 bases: TGTGCTCTTGTGGAATTCTGGGGGATATTTTCCTGGGACACCCGACAGATGTTTTTC.

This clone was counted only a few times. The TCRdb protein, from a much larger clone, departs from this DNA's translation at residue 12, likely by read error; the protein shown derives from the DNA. The CDR3 bases are TGTGCCTGTGTGAGTCTAGGTACGAGGGGTCCCAATAAACTCATCTTT. It codes for CACVSLGTRGPNKLIF. J is TRDJ1 and V is TRDV2; no clear D gene. The J gene, absent from TCRdb, was called here by matching the DNA to germline. The germline CDR1 and CDR2 sequences are GEAIGNYY and EKD. This CDR3 has 16 amino acids. V was clipped by 5 bases and J by 6 bases, with 24 bases between them.

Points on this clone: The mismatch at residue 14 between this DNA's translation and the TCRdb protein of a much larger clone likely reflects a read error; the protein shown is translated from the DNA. The chain's CDR3 is CALGDPESPYWGMSDKLIF. CDR3 sequence (DNA): TGTGCTCTTGGGGATCCCGAATCTCCTTACTGGGGGATGTCTGATAAACTCATCTTT. The rearrangement joins TRDV1 to TRDJ1; 10 bases align to TRDD3. TCRdb supplies no J gene; here it was assigned by aligning the nucleotide sequence to germline. The CDR3 length is 19 residues. V lost 3 bases and J lost 5; bases outside the gene matches: 18. CDR1 TSWWSYY and CDR2 QGS come from the germline V gene.

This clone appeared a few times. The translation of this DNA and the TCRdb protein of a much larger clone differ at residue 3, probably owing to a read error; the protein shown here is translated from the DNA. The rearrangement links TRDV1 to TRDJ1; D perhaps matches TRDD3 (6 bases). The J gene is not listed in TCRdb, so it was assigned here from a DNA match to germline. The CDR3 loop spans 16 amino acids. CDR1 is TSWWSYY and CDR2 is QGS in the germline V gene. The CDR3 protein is CAPGDVPGGYTDKLIF. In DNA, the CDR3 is TGTGCTCCTGGGGATGTTCCGGGGGGGTACACCGATAAACTCATCTTT.

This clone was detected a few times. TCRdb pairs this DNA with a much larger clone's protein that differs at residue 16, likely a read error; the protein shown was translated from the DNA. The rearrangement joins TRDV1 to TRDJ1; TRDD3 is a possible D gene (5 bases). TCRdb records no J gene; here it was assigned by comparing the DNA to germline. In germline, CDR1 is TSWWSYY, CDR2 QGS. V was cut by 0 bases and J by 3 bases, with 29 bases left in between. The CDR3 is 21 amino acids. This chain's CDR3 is CALGELAVAGSSRWYADKLIF. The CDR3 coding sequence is TGTGCTCTTGGGGAACTAGCGGTGGCGGGATCCTCAAGGTGGTACGCCGATAAACTCATCTTT.

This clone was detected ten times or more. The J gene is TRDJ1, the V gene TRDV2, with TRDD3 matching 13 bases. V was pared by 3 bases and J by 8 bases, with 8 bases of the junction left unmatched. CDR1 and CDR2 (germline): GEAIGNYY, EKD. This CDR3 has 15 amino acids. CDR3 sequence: CACDSVLGDTLKLIF. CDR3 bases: TGTGCCTGTGACTCCGTACTGGGGGATACGTTGAAACTCATCTTT.

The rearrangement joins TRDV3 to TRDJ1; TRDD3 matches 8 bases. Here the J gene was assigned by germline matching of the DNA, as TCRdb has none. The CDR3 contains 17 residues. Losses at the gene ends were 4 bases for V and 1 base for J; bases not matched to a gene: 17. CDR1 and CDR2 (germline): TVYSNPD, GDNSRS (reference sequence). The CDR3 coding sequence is TGTGCCTCCTACTTGCTGGGGGACCCTCCTATCACCGATAAACTCATCTTT. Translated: CASYLLGDPPITDKLIF.

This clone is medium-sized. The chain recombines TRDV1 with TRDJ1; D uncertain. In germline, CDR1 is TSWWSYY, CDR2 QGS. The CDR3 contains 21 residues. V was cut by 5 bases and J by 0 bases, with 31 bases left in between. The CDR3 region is CALGNLRASGRNTPYTDKLIF. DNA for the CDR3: TGTGCTCTTGGGAACCTTAGGGCCTCGGGACGAAACACCCCTTACACCGATAAACTCATCTTT.

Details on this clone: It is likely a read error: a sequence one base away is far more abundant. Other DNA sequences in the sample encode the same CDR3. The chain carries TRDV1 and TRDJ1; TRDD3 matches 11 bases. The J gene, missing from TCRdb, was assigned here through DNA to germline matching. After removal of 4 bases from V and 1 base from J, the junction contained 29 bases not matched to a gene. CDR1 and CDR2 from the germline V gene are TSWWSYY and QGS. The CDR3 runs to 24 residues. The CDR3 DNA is TGTGCTCTTGGGGTTTGCTCCTACGCTACGAGAAACTGGGGGATAACAGGATTCACCGATAAACTCATCTTT. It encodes CALGVCSYATRNWGITGFTDKLIF.

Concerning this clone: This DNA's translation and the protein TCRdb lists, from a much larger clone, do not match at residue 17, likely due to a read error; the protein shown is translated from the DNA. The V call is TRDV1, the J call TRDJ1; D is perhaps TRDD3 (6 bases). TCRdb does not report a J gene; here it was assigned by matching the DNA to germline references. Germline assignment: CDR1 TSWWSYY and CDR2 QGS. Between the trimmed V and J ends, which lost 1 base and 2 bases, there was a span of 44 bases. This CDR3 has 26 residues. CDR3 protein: CALGEPTAPRGPHSCWEIRQTDKLIF. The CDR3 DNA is TGTGCTCTTGGGGAACCGACCGCCCCAAGAGGTCCTCACTCCTGCTGGGAGATACGTCAGACCGATAAACTCATCTTT.

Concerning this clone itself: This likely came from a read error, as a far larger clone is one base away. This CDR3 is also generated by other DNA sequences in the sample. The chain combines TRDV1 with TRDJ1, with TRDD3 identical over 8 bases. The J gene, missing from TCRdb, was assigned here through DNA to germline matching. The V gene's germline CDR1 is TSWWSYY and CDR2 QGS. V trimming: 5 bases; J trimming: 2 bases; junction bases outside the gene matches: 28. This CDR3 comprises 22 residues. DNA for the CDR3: TGTGCTCTTGGGCTCCCATTAGGCCGTAGTACTGGGGGTTACGGTACTACCGATAAACTCATCTTT. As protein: CALGLPLGRSTGGYGTTDKLIF.

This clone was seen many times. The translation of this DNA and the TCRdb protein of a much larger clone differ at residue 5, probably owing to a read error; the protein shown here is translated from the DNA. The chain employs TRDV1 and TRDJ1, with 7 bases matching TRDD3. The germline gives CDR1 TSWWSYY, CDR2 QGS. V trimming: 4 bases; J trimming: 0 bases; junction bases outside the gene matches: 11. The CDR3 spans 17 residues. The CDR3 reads CALGALRGILYTDKLIF. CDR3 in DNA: TGTGCTCTTGGGGCCCTACGTGGGATACTTTACACCGATAAACTCATCTTT.

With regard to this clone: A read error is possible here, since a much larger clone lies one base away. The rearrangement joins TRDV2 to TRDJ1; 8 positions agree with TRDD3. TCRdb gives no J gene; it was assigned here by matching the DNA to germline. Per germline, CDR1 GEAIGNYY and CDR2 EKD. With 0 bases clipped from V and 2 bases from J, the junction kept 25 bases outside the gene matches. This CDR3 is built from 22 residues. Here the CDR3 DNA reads TGTGCCTGTGACACCATGAGTTTCTTCCCGAGGGGATCGCTGGGGGAGACCGATAAACTCATCTTT. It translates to CACDTMSFFPRGSLGETDKLIF.

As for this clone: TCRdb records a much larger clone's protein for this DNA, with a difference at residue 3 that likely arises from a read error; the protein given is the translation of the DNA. Here the CDR3 reads CAPGAPFLTGSERRCTDKLIF. The CDR3, as DNA: TGTGCTCCTGGGGCCCCCTTCCTGACCGGGTCTGAGAGACGTTGCACCGATAAACTCATCTTT. V is TRDV1 and J is TRDJ1; tentative D call: TRDD2 (7 bases). The CDR3 contains 21 residues. Germline lookup yields CDR1 TSWWSYY and CDR2 QGS.

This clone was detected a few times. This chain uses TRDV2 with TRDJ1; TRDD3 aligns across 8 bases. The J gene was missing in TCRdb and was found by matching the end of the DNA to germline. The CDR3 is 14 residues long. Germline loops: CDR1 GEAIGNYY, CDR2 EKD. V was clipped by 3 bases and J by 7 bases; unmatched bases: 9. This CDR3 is CACDAPDTGGKLIF. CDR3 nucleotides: TGTGCCTGTGACGCCCCCGATACTGGGGGTAAACTCATCTTT.

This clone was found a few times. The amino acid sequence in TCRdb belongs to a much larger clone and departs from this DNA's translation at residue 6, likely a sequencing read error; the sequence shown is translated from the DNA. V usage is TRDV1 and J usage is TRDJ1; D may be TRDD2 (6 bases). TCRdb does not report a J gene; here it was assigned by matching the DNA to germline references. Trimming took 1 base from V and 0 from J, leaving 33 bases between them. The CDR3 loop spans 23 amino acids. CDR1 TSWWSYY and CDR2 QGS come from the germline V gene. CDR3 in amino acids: CALGEPPLLRGGWDSAYTDKLIF. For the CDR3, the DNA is TGTGCTCTTGGGGAACCTCCACTCCTACGAGGGGGGTGGGATTCAGCGTACACCGATAAACTCATCTTT.

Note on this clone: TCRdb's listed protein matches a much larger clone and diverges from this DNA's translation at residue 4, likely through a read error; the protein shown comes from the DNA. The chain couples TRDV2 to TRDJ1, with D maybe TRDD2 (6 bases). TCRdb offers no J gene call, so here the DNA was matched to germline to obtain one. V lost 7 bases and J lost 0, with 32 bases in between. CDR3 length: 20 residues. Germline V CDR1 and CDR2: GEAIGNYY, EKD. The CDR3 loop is CACMLYTPSRGLIYTDKLIF. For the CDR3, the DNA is TGTGCCTGCATGCTCTACACTCCTTCCCGGGGACTTATTTACACCGATAAACTCATCTTT.